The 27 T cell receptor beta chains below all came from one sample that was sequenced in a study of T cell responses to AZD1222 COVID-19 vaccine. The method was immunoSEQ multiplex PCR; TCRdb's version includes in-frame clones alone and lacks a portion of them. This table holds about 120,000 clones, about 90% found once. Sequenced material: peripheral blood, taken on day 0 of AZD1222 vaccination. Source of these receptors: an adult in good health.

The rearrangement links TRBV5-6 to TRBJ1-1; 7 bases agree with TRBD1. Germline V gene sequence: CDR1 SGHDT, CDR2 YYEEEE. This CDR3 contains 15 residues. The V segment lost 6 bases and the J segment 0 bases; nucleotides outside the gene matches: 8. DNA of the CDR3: TGTGCCAGCACCCTGGGACAGTCCATGAACACTGAAGCTTTCTTT. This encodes CASTLGQSMNTEAFF.

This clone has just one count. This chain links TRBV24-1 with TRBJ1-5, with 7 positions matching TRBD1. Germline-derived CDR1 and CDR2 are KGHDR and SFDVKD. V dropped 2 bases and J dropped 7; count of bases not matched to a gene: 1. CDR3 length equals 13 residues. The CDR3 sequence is CATSDSGGQPQHF. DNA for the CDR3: TGTGCCACCAGTGATTCAGGGGGACAGCCCCAGCATTTT.

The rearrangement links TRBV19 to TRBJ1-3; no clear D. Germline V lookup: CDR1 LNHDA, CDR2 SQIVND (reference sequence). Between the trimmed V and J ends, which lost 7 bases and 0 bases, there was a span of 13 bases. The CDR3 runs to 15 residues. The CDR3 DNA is TGTGCCAGTACCACTGACACCTACTCTGGAAACACCATATATTTT. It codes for CASTTDTYSGNTIYF. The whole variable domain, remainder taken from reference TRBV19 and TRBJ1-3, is DGGITQSPKYLFRKEGQNVTLSCEQNLNHDAMYWYRQDPGQGLRLIYYSQIVNDFQKGDIAEGYSVSREKKESFPLTVTSAQKNPTAFYLCASTTDTYSGNTIYFGEGSWLTVV.

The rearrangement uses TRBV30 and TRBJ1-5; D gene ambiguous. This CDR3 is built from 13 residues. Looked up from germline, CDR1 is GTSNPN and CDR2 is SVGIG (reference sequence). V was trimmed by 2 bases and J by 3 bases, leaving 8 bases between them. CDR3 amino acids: CAWSWQDNQPQHF. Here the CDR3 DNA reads TGTGCCTGGAGTTGGCAGGACAATCAGCCCCAGCATTTT.

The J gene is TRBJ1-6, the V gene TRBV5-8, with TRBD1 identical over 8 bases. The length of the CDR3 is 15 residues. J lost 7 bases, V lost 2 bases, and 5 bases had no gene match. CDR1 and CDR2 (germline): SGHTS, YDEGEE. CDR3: CASSFRQGMNSPLHF. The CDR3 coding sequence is TGTGCCAGCAGCTTCCGACAGGGGATGAATTCACCCCTCCACTTT.

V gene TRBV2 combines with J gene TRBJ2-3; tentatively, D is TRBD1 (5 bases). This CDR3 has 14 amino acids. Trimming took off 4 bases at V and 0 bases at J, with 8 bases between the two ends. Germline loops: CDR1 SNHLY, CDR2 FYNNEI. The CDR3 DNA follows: TGTGCCAGCAGTGGGGGCAGTAGCACAGATACGCAGTATTTT. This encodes CASSGGSSTDTQYF.

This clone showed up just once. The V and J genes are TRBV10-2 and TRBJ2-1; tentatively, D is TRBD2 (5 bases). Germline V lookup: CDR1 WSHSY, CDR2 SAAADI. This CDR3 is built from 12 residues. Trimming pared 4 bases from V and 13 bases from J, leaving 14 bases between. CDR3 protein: CASSAISSDQFF. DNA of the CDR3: TGCGCCAGCAGTGCTATTAGTAGCGATCAGTTCTTC.

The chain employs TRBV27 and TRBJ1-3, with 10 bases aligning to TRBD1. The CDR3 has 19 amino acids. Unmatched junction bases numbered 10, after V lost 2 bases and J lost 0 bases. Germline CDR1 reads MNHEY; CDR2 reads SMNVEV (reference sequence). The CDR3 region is CASSLTTPGQGHSGNTIYF. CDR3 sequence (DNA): TGTGCCAGCAGTTTAACTACTCCGGGACAGGGGCACTCTGGAAACACCATATATTTT.

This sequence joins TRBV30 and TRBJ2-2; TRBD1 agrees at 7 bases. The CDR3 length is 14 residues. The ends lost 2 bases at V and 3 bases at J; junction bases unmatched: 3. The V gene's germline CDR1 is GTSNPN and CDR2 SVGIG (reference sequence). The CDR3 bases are TGTGCCTGGAGTAGGGGGCCCGACACCGGGGAGCTGTTTTTT. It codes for CAWSRGPDTGELFF.

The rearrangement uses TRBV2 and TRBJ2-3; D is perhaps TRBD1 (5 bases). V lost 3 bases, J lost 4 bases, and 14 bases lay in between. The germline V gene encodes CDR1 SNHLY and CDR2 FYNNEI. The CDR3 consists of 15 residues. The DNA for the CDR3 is TGTGCCAGCAGTGATGCCAGGGTCGGGTCAGATACGCAGTATTTT. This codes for CASSDARVGSDTQYF.

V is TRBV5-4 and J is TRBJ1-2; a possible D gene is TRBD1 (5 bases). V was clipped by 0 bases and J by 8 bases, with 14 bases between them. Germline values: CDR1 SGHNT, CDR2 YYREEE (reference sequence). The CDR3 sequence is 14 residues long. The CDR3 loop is CASSLARVRQGYTF. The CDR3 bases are TGTGCCAGCAGCTTGGCCAGGGTCCGCCAGGGCTACACCTTC. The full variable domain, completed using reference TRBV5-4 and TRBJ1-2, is ETGVTQSPTHLIKTRGQQVTLRCSSQSGHNTVSWYQQALGQGPQFIFQYYREEENGRGNFPPRFSGLQFPNYSSELNVNALELDDSALYLCASSLARVRQGYTFGSGTRLTVV.

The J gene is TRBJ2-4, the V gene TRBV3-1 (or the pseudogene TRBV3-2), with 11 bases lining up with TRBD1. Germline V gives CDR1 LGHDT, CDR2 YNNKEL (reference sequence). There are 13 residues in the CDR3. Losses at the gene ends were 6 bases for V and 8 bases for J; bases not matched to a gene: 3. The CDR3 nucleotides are TGTGCCAGCAGTTGGGACAGGGGGGACATTCAGTACTTC. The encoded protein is CASSWDRGDIQYF.

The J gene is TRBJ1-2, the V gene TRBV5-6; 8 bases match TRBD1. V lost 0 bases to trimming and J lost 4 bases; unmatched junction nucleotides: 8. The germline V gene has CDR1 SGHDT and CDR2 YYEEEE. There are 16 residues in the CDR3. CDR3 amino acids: CASSLGTRGQGYGYTF. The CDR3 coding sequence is TGTGCCAGCAGCTTGGGAACCAGGGGGCAGGGCTATGGCTACACCTTC.

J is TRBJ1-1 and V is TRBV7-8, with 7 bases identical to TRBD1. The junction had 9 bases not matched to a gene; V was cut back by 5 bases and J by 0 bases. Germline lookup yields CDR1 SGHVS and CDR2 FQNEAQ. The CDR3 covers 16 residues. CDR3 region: CASSPWTGSMNTEAFF. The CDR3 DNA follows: TGTGCCAGCAGCCCCTGGACAGGCTCCATGAACACTGAAGCTTTCTTT.

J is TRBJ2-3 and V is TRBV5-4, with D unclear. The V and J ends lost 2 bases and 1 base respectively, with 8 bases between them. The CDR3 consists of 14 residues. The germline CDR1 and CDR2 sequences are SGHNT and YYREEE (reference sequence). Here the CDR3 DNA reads TGTGCCAGCAGCTTACGGACGGGCACAGATACGCAGTATTTT. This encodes CASSLRTGTDTQYF.

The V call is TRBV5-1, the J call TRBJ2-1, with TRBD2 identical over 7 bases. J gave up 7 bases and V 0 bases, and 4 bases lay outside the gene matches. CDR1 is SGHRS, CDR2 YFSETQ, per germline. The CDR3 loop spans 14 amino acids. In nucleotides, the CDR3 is TGCGCCAGCAGCTTGGGAACGGGGGGAAATGAGCAGTTCTTC. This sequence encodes CASSLGTGGNEQFF.

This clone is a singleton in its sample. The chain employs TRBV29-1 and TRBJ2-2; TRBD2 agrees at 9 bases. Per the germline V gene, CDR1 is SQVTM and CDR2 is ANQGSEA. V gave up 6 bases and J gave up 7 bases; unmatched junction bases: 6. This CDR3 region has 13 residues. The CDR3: CSVGGRAVGELFF. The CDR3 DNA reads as TGCAGCGTGGGCGGGAGGGCTGTCGGGGAGCTGTTTTTT.

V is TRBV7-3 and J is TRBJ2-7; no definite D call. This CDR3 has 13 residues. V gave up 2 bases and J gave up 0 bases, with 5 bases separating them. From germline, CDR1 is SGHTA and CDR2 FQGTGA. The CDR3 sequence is CASSLLPSYEQYF. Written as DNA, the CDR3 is TGTGCCAGCAGCTTACTACCCTCCTACGAGCAGTACTTC.

CDR3 bases: TGTGCCAGCAGTTACCAGGGACGAGTTAATTCACCCCTCCACTTT. The encoded protein is CASSYQGRVNSPLHF. The chain links TRBV6-5 to TRBJ1-6, with a possible D match to TRBD1 (5 bases). Trimming took 2 bases from V and 6 from J, leaving 11 bases between them. The CDR3 length is 15 residues. Germline CDR1 is MNHEY and CDR2 is SVGAGI.

DNA of the CDR3: TGTGCCAGCAGCCCCAGTTATTCACCCCTCCACTTT. This translates into CASSPSYSPLHF. The chain recombines TRBV12-3 or TRBV12-4 with TRBJ1-6; D is ambiguous. The CDR3 sequence is 12 residues long. Trimming took 6 bases from V and 8 from J, leaving 8 bases between them.

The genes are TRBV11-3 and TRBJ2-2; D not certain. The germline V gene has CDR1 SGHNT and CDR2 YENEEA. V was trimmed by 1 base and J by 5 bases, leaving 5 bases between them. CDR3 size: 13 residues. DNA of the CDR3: TGTGCCAGCAGCTTAGCAGTTACCGGGGAGCTGTTTTTT. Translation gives CASSLAVTGELFF.

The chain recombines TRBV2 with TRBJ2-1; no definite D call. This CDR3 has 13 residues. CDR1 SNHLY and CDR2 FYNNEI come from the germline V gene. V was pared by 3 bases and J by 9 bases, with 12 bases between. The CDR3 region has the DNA TGTGCCAGCAGTGACGTCAGGCCGGGTGAGCAGTTCTTC. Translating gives CASSDVRPGEQFF.

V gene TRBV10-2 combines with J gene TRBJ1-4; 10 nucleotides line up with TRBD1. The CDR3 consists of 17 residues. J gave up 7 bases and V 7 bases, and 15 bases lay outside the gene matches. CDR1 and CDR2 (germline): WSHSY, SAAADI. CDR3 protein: CASTLPKNGDRGEKLFF. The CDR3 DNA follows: TGCGCCAGCACCCTCCCTAAAAACGGGGACAGGGGTGAAAAACTGTTTTTT.

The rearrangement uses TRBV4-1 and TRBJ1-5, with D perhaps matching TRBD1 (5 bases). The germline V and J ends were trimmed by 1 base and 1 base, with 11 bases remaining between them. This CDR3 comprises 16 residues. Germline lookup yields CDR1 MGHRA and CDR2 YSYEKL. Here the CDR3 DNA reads TGCGCCAGCAGCCAAGGTAGAGGGGTCAGCAATCAGCCCCAGCATTTT. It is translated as CASSQGRGVSNQPQHF.

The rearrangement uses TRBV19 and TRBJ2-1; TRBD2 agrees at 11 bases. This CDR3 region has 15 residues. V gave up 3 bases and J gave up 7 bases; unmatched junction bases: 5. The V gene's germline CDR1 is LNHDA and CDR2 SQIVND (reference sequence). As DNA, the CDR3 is TGTGCCAGTAGTATGACTAGCGGGGCTCAGAATGAGCAGTTCTTC. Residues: CASSMTSGAQNEQFF. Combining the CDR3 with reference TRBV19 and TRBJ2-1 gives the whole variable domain DGGITQSPKYLFRKEGQNVTLSCEQNLNHDAMYWYRQDPGQGLRLIYYSQIVNDFQKGDIAEGYSVSREKKESFPLTVTSAQKNPTAFYLCASSMTSGAQNEQFFGPGTRLTVL.

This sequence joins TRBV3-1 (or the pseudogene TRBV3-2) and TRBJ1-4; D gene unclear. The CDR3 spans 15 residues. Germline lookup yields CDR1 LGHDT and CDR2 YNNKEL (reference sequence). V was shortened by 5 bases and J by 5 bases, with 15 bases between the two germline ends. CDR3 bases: TGTGCCAGCAGCTCCTGGGGTCTTGAAAATGAAAAACTGTTTTTT. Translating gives CASSSWGLENEKLFF.

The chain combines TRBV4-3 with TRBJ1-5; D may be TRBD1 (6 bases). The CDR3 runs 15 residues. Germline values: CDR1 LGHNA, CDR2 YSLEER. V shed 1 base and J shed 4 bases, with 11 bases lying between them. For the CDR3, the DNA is TGCGCCAGCAGCCAAGTCCCGGGGGCTAATCAGCCCCAGCATTTT. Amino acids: CASSQVPGANQPQHF.